A single sample is the source of the 21 T cell receptor beta chains below, sequenced in a study of blood T cell repertoires in COVID-19. Data came from immunoSEQ multiplex PCR; TCRdb stores just in-frame clones and leaves some out. The sample carries over 450,000 clones, around nine tenths recorded once. The material sequenced was peripheral blood. Source of these receptors: a woman in her forties or fifties with COVID-19, enrolled during active disease.

This chain connects TRBV30 to TRBJ2-6; tentative D call: TRBD1 (6 bases). The V and J ends lost 3 bases and 1 base respectively, with 10 bases between them. CDR1 is GTSNPN and CDR2 is SVGIG in the germline V gene (reference sequence). This CDR3 region has 15 residues. CDR3 DNA sequence: TGTGCCTGGAGCGCACAGGGATCTGGGGCCAACGTCCTGACTTTC. It specifies CAWSAQGSGANVLTF. Drawing the rest from reference TRBV30 and TRBJ2-6, the complete variable domain is SQTIHQWPATLVQPVGSPLSLECTVEGTSNPNLYWYRQAAGRGLQLLFYSVGIGQISSEVPQNLSASRPQDRQFILSSKKLLLSDSGFYLCAWSAQGSGANVLTFGAGSRLTVL.

A remark on this clone: The same CDR3 is also encoded by other DNA sequences in this sample. This chain connects TRBV28 to TRBJ2-7; D is unresolved. Germline V gene lookup returns CDR1 MDHEN and CDR2 SYDVKM. The CDR3 extends over 12 amino acids. Trimming removed 11 bases from V and 1 base from J, with 12 bases in between. CDR3 amino acids: CASSRGSYEQYF. The CDR3 coding sequence is TGTGCCTCCTCCCGCGGATCCTACGAGCAGTACTTC.

The chain joins TRBV2 to TRBJ2-7; 9 bases map to TRBD1. In germline, CDR1 is SNHLY, CDR2 FYNNEI. V shed 6 bases and J 6 bases; nucleotides not matched to a gene: 6. CDR3 length equals 13 residues. In DNA form, the CDR3 reads TGTGCCAGCAGCGGGACAGGGATCCCCGAGCAGTACTTC. Amino acid sequence: CASSGTGIPEQYF.

The CDR3 DNA sequence: TGTGCCAGCAGTGATCGGGACAGTTCCTACGAGCAGTACTTC. Translating gives CASSDRDSSYEQYF. This chain uses TRBV27 with TRBJ2-5, with 7 nucleotides matching TRBD1. Gene TRBJ2-7 matches the end of the DNA better, so the J call may be wrong. This CDR3 is 14 amino acids long. Germline CDR1 and CDR2: MNHEY and SMNVEV (reference sequence).

The chain has TRBV19 and TRBJ1-2, with a possible D match to TRBD1 (5 bases). V was clipped by 5 bases and J by 4 bases, with 11 bases between them. The length of the CDR3 is 13 residues. Germline V gene data show CDR1 as LNHDA and CDR2 as SQIVND (reference sequence). The DNA for the CDR3 is TGTGCCAGTAGTTCCAGGGAAGCCTATGGCTACACCTTC. Encoded protein: CASSSREAYGYTF.

The V and J genes are TRBV5-4 and TRBJ2-2, with TRBD1 as a possible D gene (5 bases). V was pared by 3 bases and J by 9 bases, with 18 bases between. Germline assignment: CDR1 SGHNT and CDR2 YYREEE (reference sequence). This CDR3 comprises 15 residues. The CDR3 reads CASSSEPQGPRELFF. The CDR3 region has the DNA TGTGCCAGCAGCTCAGAGCCCCAGGGCCCCCGGGAGCTGTTTTTT.

The chain combines TRBV9 with TRBJ2-3; D gene unclear. This CDR3 spans 11 amino acids. Trimming removed 3 bases at V and 5 bases at J, with 4 bases between. The V gene's germline CDR1 is SGDLS and CDR2 YYNGEE. CDR3 amino acids: CASSALDTQYF. The DNA for the CDR3 is TGTGCCAGCAGCGCTTTAGATACGCAGTATTTT. Full variable domain (remainder filled in from reference TRBV9 and TRBJ2-3): DSGVTQTPKHLITATGQRVTLRCSPRSGDLSVYWYQQSLDQGLQFLIQYYNGEERAKGNILERFSAQQFPDLHSELNLSSLELGDSALYFCASSALDTQYFGPGTRLTVL.

The chain combines TRBV3-1 (or the pseudogene TRBV3-2) with TRBJ1-2; a weak D match, TRBD1 (6 bases). CDR1 and CDR2 (germline): LGHDT, YNNKEL (reference sequence). V was trimmed by 1 base and J by 4 bases, leaving 13 bases between them. This CDR3 comprises 15 residues. The CDR3 loop reads CASSQVQGTSYGYTF. The DNA of the CDR3 is TGTGCCAGCAGCCAAGTTCAGGGGACGAGCTATGGCTACACCTTC.

The chain is built from TRBV6-5 and TRBJ1-2, with TRBD1 matching 11 bases. The V gene end was trimmed by 2 bases and the J gene end by 5 bases; junction bases not matched to a gene: 7. The CDR3 spans 16 residues. The V gene's germline CDR1 is MNHEY and CDR2 SVGAGI. The CDR3 sequence: CASSYTRTGGAYGYTF. The CDR3 DNA is TGTGCCAGCAGTTACACCCGGACAGGGGGCGCGTATGGCTACACCTTC.

The chain has TRBV7-6 and TRBJ1-1, with 7 nucleotides matching TRBD1. Trimming at V came to 4 bases and at J to 3 bases, leaving 8 bases not matched to a gene. CDR3 length: 15 amino acids. The V gene's germline CDR1 is SGHVS and CDR2 FNYEAQ. The CDR3 loop reads CASSSMGQGDTEAFF. DNA of the CDR3: TGTGCCAGCAGCTCGATGGGGCAGGGGGACACTGAAGCTTTCTTT.

The chain recombines TRBV12-5 with TRBJ2-6; 12 bases are a match to TRBD1. CDR1 and CDR2 from the germline V gene are LGHNT and FRNRAP. There are 18 residues in the CDR3. The V gene end was trimmed by 2 bases and the J gene end by 4 bases; junction bases not matched to a gene: 6. DNA of the CDR3: TGTGCTAGTGGTTTGAGGGGACAGGGGGCGAAAGGGGCCAACGTCCTGACTTTC. It encodes CASGLRGQGAKGANVLTF.

The chain employs TRBV7-8 and TRBJ1-1; D unclear. The CDR3 has 13 residues. Trimming removed 2 bases at V and 5 bases at J, with 9 bases between. Germline CDR1 SGHVS, CDR2 FQNEAQ. CDR3 DNA: TGTGCCAGCAGCTTAACCCGCCGGACTGAAGCTTTCTTT. Translated, it gives CASSLTRRTEAFF.

The chain combines TRBV7-9 with TRBJ1-6, with a tentative D call TRBD1 (5 bases). In germline, CDR1 is SEHNR, CDR2 FQNEAQ (reference sequence). The V gene lost 3 bases and the J gene lost 8 bases, with 8 bases spanning the gap. The CDR3 totals 13 residues. CDR3 sequence (DNA): TGTGCCAGCAGCTTCCGGGGGGATTCACCCCTCCACTTT. Amino acids: CASSFRGDSPLHF.

The chain carries TRBV7-9 and TRBJ1-3, with TRBD1 identical over 8 bases. Germline-derived CDR1 and CDR2 are SEHNR and FQNEAQ (reference sequence). This CDR3 has 18 amino acids. J gave up 0 bases and V 2 bases, and 9 bases lay outside the gene matches. The CDR3 sequence is CASSLRTGTRSSGNTIYF. Written as DNA, the CDR3 is TGTGCCAGCAGCTTAAGGACAGGGACCCGATCCTCTGGAAACACCATATATTTT.

This rearrangement joins TRBV13 to TRBJ2-3; D is unclear. The CDR3 consists of 14 residues. Germline V gene sequence: CDR1 PRHDT, CDR2 FYEKMQ (reference sequence). Trimming took 1 base from V and 0 from J, leaving 5 bases between them. The CDR3 sequence is CASSLDYSTDTQYF. CDR3 coding DNA: TGTGCCAGCAGCTTAGACTATAGCACAGATACGCAGTATTTT.

This clone was observed once. At one of its ends the junction is not consistent with the germline gene, which may arise from a read error. This chain uses TRBV30 with TRBJ1-2, with D possibly being TRBD1 (6 bases). This CDR3 has 12 amino acids. Per germline, CDR1 GTSNPN and CDR2 SVGIG (reference sequence). This CDR3 reads CAWRARDKPLAF. CDR3 DNA sequence: TGTGCCTGGAGGGCCCGGGACAAACCTCTCGCCTTC.

The chain is built from TRBV5-1 and TRBJ1-2; 9 bases agree with TRBD1. Unmatched junction bases numbered 11, after V lost 4 bases and J lost 7 bases. Germline CDR1 is SGHRS and CDR2 is YFSETQ. The CDR3 is 15 residues long. The CDR3: CASSPPGTGSPGYTF. For the CDR3, the DNA is TGCGCCAGCAGCCCCCCTGGGACAGGGTCTCCTGGCTACACCTTC.

The V and J genes are TRBV9 and TRBJ2-7; weak D call: TRBD2 (5 bases). Per germline, CDR1 SGDLS and CDR2 YYNGEE. The CDR3 totals 15 residues. Trimming took 0 bases from V and 4 from J, leaving 14 bases between them. The CDR3 DNA reads TGTGCCAGCAGCGTAGTAGGTGGGGAGTTTTACGAGCAGTACTTC. Its translation is CASSVVGGEFYEQYF.

The chain is built from TRBV6-1 and TRBJ2-7; D may be TRBD1 (5 bases). Germline CDR1 is MNHNS and CDR2 is SASEGT. The CDR3 is 15 amino acids. Trimming stripped 0 bases from V and 6 bases from J, with 15 bases between. The CDR3, as DNA: TGTGCCAGCAGTGAAGCGCTTATGCAGGGCGGCGAGCAGTACTTC. This sequence encodes CASSEALMQGGEQYF.

The chain carries TRBV24-1 and TRBJ2-3; TRBD2 aligns across 7 bases. V shed 4 bases and J 4 bases; nucleotides not matched to a gene: 13. This CDR3 spans 17 amino acids. Per germline, CDR1 KGHDR and CDR2 SFDVKD. CDR3: CATSDRLGGGVPDTQYF. DNA of the CDR3: TGTGCCACCAGTGACCGACTTGGCGGGGGAGTCCCAGATACGCAGTATTTT.

The V gene is TRBV5-1, the J gene TRBJ1-4; no reliable D call. The V gene's germline CDR1 is SGHRS and CDR2 YFSETQ. V gave up 4 bases and J gave up 3 bases, with 10 bases separating them. The CDR3 loop spans 14 amino acids. CDR3: CASSPGRANEKLFF. The CDR3, as DNA: TGCGCCAGCAGCCCGGGTCGGGCTAATGAAAAACTGTTTTTT.